This entry lists 5 T cell receptor beta chains sequenced from one sample in a study of T cell changes during pregnancy in multiple sclerosis. The repertoire was sequenced with immunoSEQ multiplex PCR; TCRdb's copy has only in-frame clones and lacks some. The table records about 110,000 clones, about 90% of them present only once. This material consisted of peripheral blood, taken before pregnancy. Receptors originate from a female donor with multiple sclerosis, enrolled in a pregnancy study.

The V gene is TRBV5-1, the J gene TRBJ1-1; 9 positions match TRBD1. From germline, CDR1 is SGHRS and CDR2 YFSETQ. This CDR3 region has 15 residues. J gave up 5 bases and V 4 bases, and 9 bases lay outside the gene matches. CDR3: CASSTGQGWETEAFF. The CDR3 DNA sequence: TGCGCCAGCAGCACGGGACAGGGATGGGAAACTGAAGCTTTCTTT.

The gene calls are TRBV28 and TRBJ2-1; TRBD2 agrees at 11 bases. The germline V gene encodes CDR1 MDHEN and CDR2 SYDVKM. The CDR3 sequence is 18 residues long. Trimming removed 5 bases from V and 9 bases from J; junction bases left unmatched: 18. The CDR3 bases are TGTGCCAGCAGTCGTATCCATGCCGGGACTAGCGGAGCGGGTGAGCAGTTCTTC. It translates to CASSRIHAGTSGAGEQFF.

Only a few counts were recorded for this clone. This sequence joins TRBV6-6 and TRBJ2-5, with 8 positions matching TRBD2. The CDR3 spans 14 residues. V dropped 5 bases and J dropped 2; count of bases not matched to a gene: 4. The germline CDR1 and CDR2 sequences are MNHNY and SVGAGI (reference sequence). CDR3 loop: CASSPGRGQETQYF. The CDR3 DNA reads TGTGCCAGCAGTCCCGGGAGGGGACAAGAGACCCAGTACTTC.

This chain joins TRBV9 and TRBJ2-1, with TRBD2 matching 9 bases. With 4 bases clipped from V and 9 bases from J, the junction kept 11 bases outside the gene matches. Germline CDR1 SGDLS, CDR2 YYNGEE. CDR3 size: 15 residues. The chain's CDR3 is CASSNRTSAVGEQFF. CDR3 coding DNA: TGTGCCAGCAGCAACCGGACTAGCGCGGTGGGTGAGCAGTTCTTC.

This clone was seen once. J is TRBJ1-2 and V is TRBV7-8, with 9 nucleotides matching TRBD1. Per the germline V gene, CDR1 is SGHVS and CDR2 is FQNEAQ. V was pared by 5 bases and J by 4 bases, with 8 bases of the junction left unmatched. The CDR3 spans 15 residues. The CDR3 nucleotides read TGTGCCAGCAGCCCTAGGGACAGGGTCTTCTATGGCTACACCTTC. The encoded protein is CASSPRDRVFYGYTF.